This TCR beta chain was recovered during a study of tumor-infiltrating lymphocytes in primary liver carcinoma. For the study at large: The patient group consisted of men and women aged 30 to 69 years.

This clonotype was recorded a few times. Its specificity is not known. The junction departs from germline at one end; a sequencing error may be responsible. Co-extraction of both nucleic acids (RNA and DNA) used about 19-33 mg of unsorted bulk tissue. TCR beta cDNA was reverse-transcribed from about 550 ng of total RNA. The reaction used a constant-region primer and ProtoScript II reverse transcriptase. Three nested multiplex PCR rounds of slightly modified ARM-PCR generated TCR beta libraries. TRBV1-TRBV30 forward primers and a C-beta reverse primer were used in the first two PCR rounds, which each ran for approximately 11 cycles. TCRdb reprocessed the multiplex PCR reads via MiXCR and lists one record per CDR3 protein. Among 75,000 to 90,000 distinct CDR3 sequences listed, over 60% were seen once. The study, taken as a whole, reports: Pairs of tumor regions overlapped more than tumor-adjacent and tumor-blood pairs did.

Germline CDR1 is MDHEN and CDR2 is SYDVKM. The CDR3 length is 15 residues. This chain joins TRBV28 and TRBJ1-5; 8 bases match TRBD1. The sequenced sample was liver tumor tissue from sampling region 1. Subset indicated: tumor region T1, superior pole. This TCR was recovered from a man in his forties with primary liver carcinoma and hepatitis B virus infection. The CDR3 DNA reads TGTGTCAGCAGTTTTGACAGGGGTCGCAATCAGCCCCAGCATTTT. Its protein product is CVSSFDRGRNQPQHF.